A single sample is the source of the 21 T cell receptor beta chains below, sequenced in a study of blood T cell repertoires in COVID-19. TCRdb's copy holds only in-frame clones and misses some; the assay was immunoSEQ multiplex PCR. The profile shows roughly 300,000 clones, roughly nine tenths of them singletons. Sequenced sample: PBMCs or T cells enriched from blood (not recorded which). These receptors were obtained from a woman in her twenties or thirties who had recovered from COVID-19.

The V call is TRBV28, the J call TRBJ2-7; D perhaps matches TRBD2 (5 bases). Germline V gene lookup returns CDR1 MDHEN and CDR2 SYDVKM. Trimming removed 4 bases at V and 0 bases at J, with 16 bases between. This CDR3 is built from 16 residues. CDR3 sequence: CASSSLRRSPSYEQYF. In DNA, the CDR3 is TGTGCCAGCAGTTCTCTGAGGAGGTCCCCCTCCTACGAGCAGTACTTC.

The genes are TRBV3-1 (or the pseudogene TRBV3-2) and TRBJ1-4, with 8 nucleotides matching TRBD1. The germline V gene has CDR1 LGHDT and CDR2 YNNKEL (reference sequence). The junction had 6 bases not matched to a gene; V was cut back by 7 bases and J by 5 bases. The CDR3 has 14 amino acids. CDR3 nucleotides: TGTGCCAGCACCGGACAGGGATCGAATGAAAAACTGTTTTTT. Translating gives CASTGQGSNEKLFF.

The chain combines TRBV7-9 with TRBJ2-5, with D perhaps TRBD1 (6 bases). V dropped 5 bases and J dropped 5 bases, with 18 bases sitting between them. Germline CDR1 reads SEHNR; CDR2 reads FQNEAQ (reference sequence). The CDR3 contains 15 residues. The CDR3 spells CASSPPGQGLETQYF. CDR3 coding DNA: TGTGCCAGCAGCCCCCCGGGGCAGGGGCTTGAGACCCAGTACTTC.

The chain carries TRBV2 and TRBJ2-3, with 12 bases that match TRBD2. J was trimmed by 6 bases and V by 3 bases; bases with no gene match: 13. This CDR3 is built from 18 residues. Germline-derived CDR1 and CDR2 are SNHLY and FYNNEI. CDR3 nucleotide sequence: TGTGCCAGCAGTGAGCGCCCTAGCGGGGGGGCCGTCGCTGATACGCAGTATTTT. Protein product: CASSERPSGGAVADTQYF.

The CDR3 protein is CASSHDELYPGELFF. The DNA of the CDR3 is TGCGCCAGCAGCCACGATGAGTTATACCCCGGGGAGCTGTTTTTT. This chain joins TRBV4-1 and TRBJ2-2; D not resolved. Germline lookup yields CDR1 MGHRA and CDR2 YSYEKL. V was shortened by 3 bases and J by 6 bases, with 14 bases between the two germline ends. The CDR3 totals 15 residues.

The rearrangement uses TRBV19 and TRBJ2-2, with 8 bases lining up with TRBD2. This CDR3 contains 15 residues. Looked up from germline, CDR1 is LNHDA and CDR2 is SQIVND (reference sequence). J was trimmed by 2 bases and V by 7 bases; bases with no gene match: 6. CDR3 loop: CASNAGGVNTGELFF. CDR3 nucleotides: TGTGCCAGTAATGCGGGGGGCGTAAACACCGGGGAGCTGTTTTTT. The full variable domain, with the rest looked up from reference TRBV19 and TRBJ2-2, is DGGITQSPKYLFRKEGQNVTLSCEQNLNHDAMYWYRQDPGQGLRLIYYSQIVNDFQKGDIAEGYSVSREKKESFPLTVTSAQKNPTAFYLCASNAGGVNTGELFFGEGSRLTVL.

The chain has TRBV7-8 and TRBJ1-2; the D is unclear. CDR3 length equals 14 residues. CDR1 is SGHVS, CDR2 FQNEAQ, per germline. The V end was cut by 1 base, the J end by 4 bases, with 10 bases between. This CDR3 is CASSLGLESYGYTF. CDR3 bases: TGTGCCAGCAGCTTAGGTTTGGAGAGCTATGGCTACACCTTC.

CDR3 coding DNA: TGTGCCAGCAGTTCCAGGGGGCTTGTCTATGGCTACACCTTC. Its translation is CASSSRGLVYGYTF. The chain combines TRBV28 with TRBJ1-2; TRBD1 matches 8 bases. CDR1 and CDR2 (germline): MDHEN, SYDVKM. This CDR3 is built from 14 residues. V was clipped by 4 bases and J by 4 bases; unmatched bases: 5.

The rearrangement uses TRBV5-1 and TRBJ1-1; D is perhaps TRBD1 (5 bases). Germline CDR1 and CDR2: SGHRS and YFSETQ. The CDR3 has 15 amino acids. Trimming left V 4 bases short and J 1 base short, with 14 bases between. CDR3: CASSPLTAENTEAFF. In DNA form, the CDR3 reads TGCGCCAGCAGCCCCTTGACAGCTGAGAACACTGAAGCTTTCTTT.

The V and J genes are TRBV12-3 or TRBV12-4 and TRBJ2-1; 8 nucleotides line up with TRBD2. CDR3 size: 13 residues. Here the CDR3 DNA reads TGTGCGGCGGGGGGAAGCTCCTACAATGAGCAGTTCTTC. Its translation is CAAGGSSYNEQFF.

The CDR3 sequence is CASRQGINSPLHF. The DNA of the CDR3 is TGTGCCAGCCGACAGGGGATTAATTCACCCCTCCACTTT. V is TRBV2 and J is TRBJ1-6; TRBD1 matches 8 bases. The CDR3 has 13 amino acids. With V trimmed by 8 bases and J by 6 bases, 3 bases remained unmatched. CDR1 is SNHLY and CDR2 is FYNNEI in the germline V gene.

This rearrangement joins TRBV7-9 to TRBJ1-3; 8 bases line up with TRBD1. The CDR3 has 16 residues. Per the germline V gene, CDR1 is SEHNR and CDR2 is FQNEAQ (reference sequence). The trim removed 6 bases at V and 3 bases at J, leaving 10 bases unmatched. CDR3 sequence: CASRDTGGVLGNTIYF. In DNA form, the CDR3 reads TGTGCCAGCAGAGATACAGGGGGAGTTCTTGGAAACACCATATATTTT.

V usage is TRBV18 and J usage is TRBJ2-3; D not certain. Germline V gene data show CDR1 as KGHSH and CDR2 as LQKENI. Trimming cost V 3 bases and J 6 bases, with 7 bases left between them. The CDR3 contains 12 residues. CDR3 protein: CASSPQRDTQYF. CDR3 nucleotides: TGTGCCAGCTCACCCCAGAGGGATACGCAGTATTTT.

The chain couples TRBV30 to TRBJ1-6, with D uncertain. V lost 0 bases, J lost 0 bases, and 12 bases lay in between. Germline V gene sequence: CDR1 GTSNPN, CDR2 SVGIG (reference sequence). This CDR3 is 17 amino acids long. CDR3 loop: CAWSVQTRSSYNSPLHF. CDR3 in DNA: TGTGCCTGGAGTGTACAGACCAGAAGCTCCTATAATTCACCCCTCCACTTT.

The V call is TRBV10-2, the J call TRBJ2-5; the match to TRBD2 covers 10 bases. Trimming removed 8 bases from V and 5 bases from J; junction bases left unmatched: 8. This CDR3 region has 14 residues. The germline V gene has CDR1 WSHSY and CDR2 SAAADI. DNA for the CDR3: TGCGCCAGCTTAGGGCCTAGCGGGGGCGAGACCCAGTACTTC. Amino acid sequence: CASLGPSGGETQYF.

A remark on this clone: Other DNA sequences from this sample encode an identical CDR3 as well. V and J are TRBV6-5 and TRBJ2-7, with D perhaps matching TRBD1 (8 bases). Looked up from germline, CDR1 is MNHEY and CDR2 is SVGAGI. The CDR3 sequence is 14 residues long. V lost 2 bases, J lost 4 bases, and 12 bases lay in between. CDR3 region: CASSYGQGGYEQYF. The CDR3 coding sequence is TGTGCCAGCAGTTACGGACAGGGAGGGTACGAGCAGTACTTC.

The V and J genes are TRBV19 and TRBJ1-2; D is perhaps TRBD1 (5 bases). The CDR3 totals 15 residues. Per the germline V gene, CDR1 is LNHDA and CDR2 is SQIVND (reference sequence). Trimming removed 4 bases at V and 8 bases at J, with 20 bases between. The DNA of the CDR3 is TGTGCCAGTAGTAATGCGGGACTCCCGGCTCCGGGCTACACCTTC. Translating gives CASSNAGLPAPGYTF.

The chain carries TRBV9 and TRBJ2-7; TRBD1 aligns across 10 bases. With 3 bases clipped from V and 7 bases from J, the junction kept 13 bases outside the gene matches. Germline CDR1 SGDLS, CDR2 YYNGEE. This CDR3 is 16 amino acids long. CDR3 in DNA: TGTGCCAGCAGCGCCGAGGACAGGGGGACCCTAAAAGAGCAGTACTTC. This translates into CASSAEDRGTLKEQYF.

The chain couples TRBV7-2 to TRBJ1-2; TRBD1 matches at 8 bases. Germline assignment: CDR1 SGHTA and CDR2 FQGNSA. Trimming at V came to 5 bases and at J to 3 bases, leaving 8 bases not matched to a gene. The CDR3 consists of 15 residues. CDR3 sequence reads: CASSVGTGLDYGYTF. CDR3 nucleotide sequence: TGTGCCAGCAGCGTCGGGACAGGACTTGACTATGGCTACACCTTC.

CDR3 DNA: TGTGCCAGCAGCGGACTAGCGGGGGGGCAAGATACGCAGTATTTT. Translating gives CASSGLAGGQDTQYF. The V call is TRBV7-6, the J call TRBJ2-3; TRBD2 matches 15 bases. The CDR3 has 15 residues. Trimming at V came to 5 bases and at J to 5 bases, leaving 2 bases not matched to a gene. Germline V gene lookup returns CDR1 SGHVS and CDR2 FNYEAQ.

The rearrangement joins TRBV6-5 to TRBJ1-4; no clear D gene. V was pared by 6 bases and J by 11 bases, with 16 bases between. This CDR3 spans 13 amino acids. Germline loops: CDR1 MNHEY, CDR2 SVGAGI. The CDR3 DNA is TGTGCCAGCAGGGACTCTCTTCTAGAGAAACTGTTTTTT. Translating it yields CASRDSLLEKLFF.